The 23 T cell receptor beta chains below come from one sample, sequenced in a study of OX40 agonist ivuxolimab in advanced cancers. Method: immunoSEQ multiplex PCR; TCRdb's copy keeps in-frame clones and lacks some. Of fewer than 20,000 clones in the sample, about 71% were seen once. Here the sequenced sample was CD4+ or CD8+ T cells sorted from blood, taken in a trial of the OX40 agonist ivuxolimab. The receptor source for this set is an adult with an advanced solid tumor such as melanoma, head and neck, liver or kidney cancer.

This rearrangement joins TRBV28 to TRBJ2-7, with a possible D match to TRBD2 (5 bases). V lost 3 bases and J lost 2, with 11 bases in between. The germline V gene has CDR1 MDHEN and CDR2 SYDVKM. The CDR3 is 14 amino acids. CDR3 coding DNA: TGTGCCAGCAGTTTGGGTCAGGAGGCCTACGAGCAGTACTTC. It is translated as CASSLGQEAYEQYF.

In its sample, this clone was seen a few times. This chain connects TRBV4-1 to TRBJ2-7; TRBD2 matches 7 bases. Germline assignment: CDR1 MGHRA and CDR2 YSYEKL. This CDR3 contains 12 residues. V gave up 5 bases and J gave up 6 bases; unmatched junction bases: 4. In nucleotides, the CDR3 is TGCGCCAGCAGCTCCGGGGGGACCGAGCAGTACTTC. Translation: CASSSGGTEQYF.

The CDR3 loop is CASSPTRTDTQYF. The CDR3 DNA follows: TGTGCCAGCAGCCCCACTCGCACAGATACGCAGTATTTT. The genes are TRBV7-6 and TRBJ2-3; D gene uncertain. V shed 5 bases and J shed 1 base, with 7 bases lying between them. From germline, CDR1 is SGHVS and CDR2 FNYEAQ. The length of the CDR3 is 13 residues.

The chain joins TRBV29-1 to TRBJ2-7; D remains unclear. CDR3 length: 13 amino acids. Per germline, CDR1 SQVTM and CDR2 ANQGSEA. Trimming took off 6 bases at V and 0 bases at J, with 12 bases between the two ends. As DNA, the CDR3 is TGCAGCGTGGAGTTCACCCACTCCTACGAGCAGTACTTC. Amino acids: CSVEFTHSYEQYF.

The chain employs TRBV7-2 and TRBJ1-2; D perhaps matches TRBD1 (5 bases). V was shortened by 5 bases and J by 6 bases, with 13 bases between the two germline ends. The CDR3 covers 13 residues. The germline gives CDR1 SGHTA, CDR2 FQGNSA. The CDR3 DNA reads as TGTGCCAGCAGCACCGGGACGGCAGATGGCTACACCTTC. Its translation is CASSTGTADGYTF.

The rearrangement joins TRBV27 to TRBJ1-6; 7 bases fit TRBD1. Germline values: CDR1 MNHEY, CDR2 SMNVEV (reference sequence). The CDR3 covers 17 residues. Trimming at V came to 7 bases and at J to 5 bases, leaving 14 bases not matched to a gene. CDR3 DNA: TGTGCCAGCACCGAAACAGGGGACTCTATAGATAATTCACCCCTCCACTTT. Translation gives CASTETGDSIDNSPLHF.

The chain uses TRBV18 and TRBJ2-7, with 9 bases fitting TRBD1. The CDR3 runs to 13 residues. Germline V gene lookup returns CDR1 KGHSH and CDR2 LQKENI. The J segment lost 5 bases and the V segment lost 5 bases, leaving 4 bases of the junction unmatched. CDR3 nucleotides: TGTGCCAGCTCATGGGACAGGGACCACGAGCAGTACTTC. It specifies CASSWDRDHEQYF.

The chain recombines TRBV27 with TRBJ2-7; possibly TRBD2 for D (6 bases). Germline values: CDR1 MNHEY, CDR2 SMNVEV (reference sequence). CDR3 size: 13 residues. V dropped 3 bases and J dropped 8 bases, with 14 bases sitting between them. CDR3 nucleotides: TGTGCCAGCAGTTTGGCCGGGAGTCTGCAGCAGTACTTC. It codes for CASSLAGSLQQYF.

As for this clone: One end of the junction is discordant with germline, which a read error may explain. The genes are TRBV10-3 and TRBJ2-7; D gene unclear. The CDR3 extends over 14 amino acids. CDR1 and CDR2 (germline): ENHRY, SYGVKD. The CDR3 DNA reads as TGTGCCAGCAGTTACGACGGCCTCGGCTACGAGCAGTACTTC. It is translated as CASSYDGLGYEQYF.

V is TRBV27 and J is TRBJ1-1; 10 nucleotides match TRBD1. With V trimmed by 5 bases and J by 5 bases, 8 bases remained unmatched. The CDR3 length is 15 residues. Germline V gene sequence: CDR1 MNHEY, CDR2 SMNVEV (reference sequence). DNA for the CDR3: TGTGCCAGCAGTCAGACAGGGGGCTATGGGACTGAAGCTTTCTTT. Encoded protein: CASSQTGGYGTEAFF.

V and J are TRBV6-5 and TRBJ2-7; 10 nucleotides agree with TRBD2. Trimming took 2 bases from V and 4 from J; bases not matched to a gene: 5. Per the germline V gene, CDR1 is MNHEY and CDR2 is SVGAGI. This CDR3 has 15 residues. Here the CDR3 DNA reads TGTGCCAGCAGTTACGGCCTAGCGGGAGCTTACGAGCAGTACTTC. Its protein is CASSYGLAGAYEQYF.

The genes are TRBV4-1 and TRBJ2-5; D is possibly TRBD2 (5 bases). Trimming removed 1 base at V and 1 base at J, with 10 bases between. This CDR3 contains 15 residues. The germline gives CDR1 MGHRA, CDR2 YSYEKL. As DNA, the CDR3 is TGCGCCAGCAGCCAAGCGGGAAGGAGCCAAGAGACCCAGTACTTC. Residues: CASSQAGRSQETQYF.

V and J are TRBV2 and TRBJ2-1, with 8 bases aligning to TRBD2. Germline loops: CDR1 SNHLY, CDR2 FYNNEI. V was pared by 0 bases and J by 4 bases, with 11 bases of the junction left unmatched. The CDR3 consists of 18 residues. Here the CDR3 reads CASSEAFQRESQYNEQFF. DNA for the CDR3: TGTGCCAGCAGTGAAGCATTCCAGCGGGAGTCCCAATACAATGAGCAGTTCTTC.

In this sample, this clone turned up once. The J gene is TRBJ1-1, the V gene TRBV27; 9 nucleotides line up with TRBD1. The J segment lost 7 bases and the V segment lost 3 bases, leaving 15 bases of the junction unmatched. Germline CDR1 MNHEY, CDR2 SMNVEV (reference sequence). The CDR3 length is 17 residues. CDR3 region: CASSFVRDRVDKGEAFF. The CDR3 bases are TGTGCCAGCAGTTTCGTCCGGGACAGGGTCGACAAAGGTGAAGCTTTCTTT.

This sequence joins TRBV18 and TRBJ2-1; possibly TRBD2 for D (5 bases). CDR1 and CDR2 (germline): KGHSH, LQKENI. V dropped 2 bases and J dropped 8 bases, with 13 bases sitting between them. CDR3 length: 14 amino acids. The CDR3 is CASSPDWETDEQFF. Here the CDR3 DNA reads TGTGCCAGCTCACCAGACTGGGAGACGGATGAGCAGTTCTTC.

This clone is labeled medium-sized. The rearrangement joins TRBV30 to TRBJ2-5; TRBD1 matches at 9 bases. This CDR3 comprises 13 residues. Germline V gene lookup returns CDR1 GTSNPN and CDR2 SVGIG (reference sequence). V lost 5 bases to trimming and J lost 4 bases; unmatched junction nucleotides: 5. The DNA of the CDR3 is TGTGCCTGGGAGGTGGACAGGGGAGAGACCCAGTACTTC. This gives the protein CAWEVDRGETQYF.

This sequence joins TRBV18 and TRBJ2-1; TRBD1 matches 10 bases. Germline loops: CDR1 KGHSH, CDR2 LQKENI. The CDR3 is 16 amino acids. Trimming removed 3 bases from V and 2 bases from J; junction bases left unmatched: 4. Here the CDR3 DNA reads TGTGCCAGCTCACCTTTCGGACAGGGGGCCTACAATGAGCAGTTCTTC. This encodes CASSPFGQGAYNEQFF. The full variable domain, completed using reference TRBV18 and TRBJ2-1, is NAGVMQNPRHLVRRRGQEARLRCSPMKGHSHVYWYRQLPEEGLKFMVYLQKENIIDESGMPKERFSAEFPKEGPSILRIQQVVRGDSAAYFCASSPFGQGAYNEQFFGPGTRLTVL.

The chain is built from TRBV28 and TRBJ2-7; the match to TRBD1 covers 7 bases. With 2 bases clipped from V and 4 bases from J, the junction kept 11 bases outside the gene matches. CDR3 length: 16 residues. CDR1 MDHEN and CDR2 SYDVKM come from the germline V gene. The CDR3 loop is CASSLTLGTVLYEQYF. The CDR3 DNA reads as TGTGCCAGCAGTTTAACTCTCGGGACAGTCCTATACGAGCAGTACTTC.

This chain joins TRBV7-9 and TRBJ2-3; maybe TRBD1 (6 bases). V shed 5 bases and J shed 0 bases, with 24 bases lying between them. The CDR3 is 19 amino acids. Germline lookup yields CDR1 SEHNR and CDR2 FQNEAQ (reference sequence). The CDR3 nucleotides are TGTGCCAGCAGCGGATACCGGGACAAGGCATACGTTAGCACAGATACGCAGTATTTT. Protein: CASSGYRDKAYVSTDTQYF.

This clone is judged large. CDR3 nucleotides: TGTGCCAGCAGCTGGGGTGGAGTGAACACTGAAGCTTTCTTT. This sequence encodes CASSWGGVNTEAFF. The chain recombines TRBV11-2 with TRBJ1-1, with D uncertain. The CDR3 consists of 14 residues. Germline CDR1 and CDR2: SGHAT and FQNNGV. Trimming pared 4 bases from V and 0 bases from J, leaving 9 bases between.

V and J are TRBV5-4 and TRBJ2-7; 7 bases map to TRBD2. This CDR3 is 16 amino acids long. Germline CDR1 is SGHNT and CDR2 is YYREEE (reference sequence). With 0 bases clipped from V and 7 bases from J, the junction kept 13 bases outside the gene matches. CDR3 nucleotides: TGTGCCAGCAGCTTGGGCCGGCGTCTAGCGGCAGGGGAGCAGTACTTC. Protein product: CASSLGRRLAAGEQYF.

The chain combines TRBV9 with TRBJ2-7, with 13 bases that match TRBD2. Germline V gene sequence: CDR1 SGDLS, CDR2 YYNGEE. After removal of 0 bases from V and 2 bases from J, the junction contained 5 bases not matched to a gene. This CDR3 has 17 residues. Here the CDR3 reads CASSVGGGLAGPYEQYF. The CDR3 DNA sequence: TGTGCCAGCAGCGTAGGTGGGGGACTAGCGGGGCCCTACGAGCAGTACTTC.

This clone occurred once. The CDR3 spells CASSLESPSQETQYF. The CDR3 DNA reads TGTGCCAGCAGCTTGGAGTCACCCTCACAAGAGACCCAGTACTTC. J is TRBJ2-5 and V is TRBV5-6; D gene ambiguous. The germline V gene has CDR1 SGHDT and CDR2 YYEEEE. CDR3 length: 15 amino acids. V lost 0 bases and J 2 bases, leaving 11 bases between the germline ends.